The next 23 T cell receptor beta chains were all read from a single sample in a study of cytomegalovirus exposure and HLA in healthy donors. With 60 Vbeta and 13 Jbeta primers, the PCR was carried out. Clones were read by immunoSEQ multiplex PCR, and TCRdb kept only the in-frame ones, dropping some. The data hold around 180,000 clones, with around three quarters observed a single time. Sequences were obtained from PBMCs. The receptors were gathered from a middle-aged man in good health and CMV-seronegative.

V and J are TRBV7-2 and TRBJ2-2, with 9 bases matching TRBD2. Losses at the gene ends were 1 base for V and 6 bases for J; bases not matched to a gene: 12. The CDR3 is 18 residues long. In germline, CDR1 is SGHTA, CDR2 FQGNSA. The CDR3 reads CASSLEGGLAVVAGELFF. DNA of the CDR3: TGTGCCAGCAGCTTAGAGGGGGGACTAGCTGTAGTGGCCGGGGAGCTGTTTTTT.

The V gene is TRBV2, the J gene TRBJ1-5; D not certain. In germline, CDR1 is SNHLY, CDR2 FYNNEI. V was trimmed by 6 bases and J by 4 bases, leaving 10 bases between them. The CDR3 covers 13 residues. The CDR3 DNA is TGTGCCAGCAGAGTCATCGAGAATCAGCCCCAGCATTTT. Encoded protein: CASRVIENQPQHF.

Only one count was recorded for this clone. Other nucleotide sequences from this sample produce the same CDR3. This chain uses TRBV7-9 with TRBJ1-6; D not resolved. Germline V CDR1 and CDR2: SEHNR, FQNEAQ (reference sequence). Trimming removed 1 base at V and 10 bases at J, with 11 bases between. The CDR3 length is 14 residues. For the CDR3, the DNA is TGTGCCAGCAGCTTAGAAGAACTTTACTCACCCCTCCACTTT. Its protein product is CASSLEELYSPLHF.

This chain joins TRBV30 and TRBJ2-3, with 14 bases identical to TRBD2. The CDR3 is made up of 19 amino acids. The junction had 14 bases not matched to a gene; V was cut back by 5 bases and J by 1 base. The germline V gene has CDR1 GTSNPN and CDR2 SVGIG (reference sequence). The CDR3 sequence: CAWGATGTSGSLRTDTQYF. The DNA for the CDR3 is TGTGCCTGGGGGGCCACCGGGACTAGCGGGAGTCTGCGCACAGATACGCAGTATTTT.

This sequence joins TRBV5-1 and TRBJ1-1; 9 nucleotides agree with TRBD1. V gave up 2 bases and J gave up 6 bases; unmatched junction bases: 8. The CDR3 covers 15 residues. Germline V gene data show CDR1 as SGHRS and CDR2 as YFSETQ. The CDR3 DNA follows: TGCGCCAGCAGCTTCCTGGCGAGACAGGGGGCTGAAGCTTTCTTT. Its protein is CASSFLARQGAEAFF. Full variable domain (outside the CDR3, taken from reference TRBV5-1 and TRBJ1-1): KAGVTQTPRYLIKTRGQQVTLSCSPISGHRSVSWYQQTPGQGLQFLFEYFSETQRNKGNFPGRFSGRQFSNSRSEMNVSTLELGDSALYLCASSFLARQGAEAFFGQGTRLTVV.

On this clone itself: The same CDR3 can be traced to other DNA sequences in this sample. The rearrangement joins TRBV2 to TRBJ1-2; TRBD1 might be the D (6 bases). The CDR3 totals 13 residues. The V and J ends lost 9 bases and 3 bases respectively, with 14 bases between them. Germline-derived CDR1 and CDR2 are SNHLY and FYNNEI. CDR3 nucleotides: TGTGCCAGTTCCTCGACAGGAGACTATGGCTACACCTTC. Protein sequence: CASSSTGDYGYTF.

The chain carries TRBV11-3 and TRBJ2-3, with 7 bases that match TRBD1. Germline CDR1 and CDR2: SGHNT and YENEEA. This CDR3 is 15 amino acids long. V shed 5 bases, J shed 3 bases, and the junction held 8 bases outside the gene matches. The CDR3 DNA sequence: TGTGCCAGCAGCCTAGGGACAGCCGAGACAGATACGCAGTATTTT. It specifies CASSLGTAETDTQYF.

The chain carries TRBV5-1 and TRBJ2-2; 10 bases agree with TRBD1. The CDR3 runs 16 residues. Germline lookup yields CDR1 SGHRS and CDR2 YFSETQ. J gave up 7 bases and V 2 bases, and 8 bases lay outside the gene matches. The CDR3 sequence: CASSLPTGGEGGELFF. The CDR3 coding sequence is TGCGCCAGCAGCTTACCGACAGGGGGCGAGGGCGGGGAGCTGTTTTTT. The entire variable domain, with the rest obtained from reference TRBV5-1 and TRBJ2-2, is as follows: KAGVTQTPRYLIKTRGQQVTLSCSPISGHRSVSWYQQTPGQGLQFLFEYFSETQRNKGNFPGRFSGRQFSNSRSEMNVSTLELGDSALYLCASSLPTGGEGGELFFGEGSRLTVL.

V usage is TRBV6-5 and J usage is TRBJ2-7; TRBD1 matches at 10 bases. The V segment lost 8 bases and the J segment 5 bases; nucleotides outside the gene matches: 9. CDR3 length equals 14 residues. Germline V gene sequence: CDR1 MNHEY, CDR2 SVGAGI. The CDR3 region is CASGRGQGFDEQYF. CDR3 bases: TGTGCCAGCGGTCGGGGACAGGGGTTCGACGAGCAGTACTTC.

This clone has only one observation. The chain is built from TRBV5-1 and TRBJ2-1; tentative D call: TRBD1 (5 bases). The CDR3 extends over 14 amino acids. The germline V gene encodes CDR1 SGHRS and CDR2 YFSETQ. Trimming shortened V by 0 bases and J by 4 bases, and 8 bases separated the two germline ends. CDR3 DNA: TGCGCCAGCAGCTTGGCCCAGGGTTACAATGAGCAGTTCTTC. Protein sequence: CASSLAQGYNEQFF.

The chain has TRBV14 and TRBJ2-5, with unresolved D. V was clipped by 1 base and J by 7 bases, with 16 bases between them. The germline V gene has CDR1 SGHDN and CDR2 FVKESK. The CDR3 is 15 residues long. The CDR3 region is CASSQVVGSPGTQYF. The CDR3, as DNA: TGTGCCAGCAGCCAAGTCGTCGGGTCGCCCGGGACCCAGTACTTC. The whole variable domain, remainder taken from reference TRBV14 and TRBJ2-5, is EAGVTQFPSHSVIEKGQTVTLRCDPISGHDNLYWYRRVMGKEIKFLLHFVKESKQDESGMPNNRFLAERTGGTYSTLKVQPAELEDSGVYFCASSQVVGSPGTQYFGPGTRLLVL.

V and J are TRBV5-6 and TRBJ2-5, with D possibly matching TRBD2 (5 bases). The CDR3 sequence is 11 residues long. Germline CDR1 is SGHDT and CDR2 is YYEEEE. The V gene lost 4 bases and the J gene lost 5 bases, with 6 bases spanning the gap. The CDR3 region has the DNA TGTGCCAGCAGCCGAGGGGAGACCCAGTACTTC. Translating it yields CASSRGETQYF.

This chain links TRBV29-1 with TRBJ2-1, with 8 bases matching TRBD2. Germline CDR1 SQVTM, CDR2 ANQGSEA. This CDR3 is built from 12 residues. V was clipped by 1 base and J by 8 bases; unmatched bases: 1. CDR3 region: CSVEVGGDEQFF. CDR3 nucleotides: TGCAGCGTTGAAGTCGGGGGGGATGAGCAGTTCTTC.

This clone was recorded only once. Relative to the germline gene, one junction end is altered; a read error may explain this. The chain couples TRBV10-1 to TRBJ2-1; tentatively, D is TRBD2 (6 bases). Germline CDR1 and CDR2: WNHNN and SYGVQD (reference sequence). This CDR3 region has 12 residues. The CDR3 region is CASSPRLSAGLF. CDR3 DNA: TGCGCCAGCAGTCCCCGGTTGTCCGCGGGGCTCTTC.

This chain links TRBV7-2 with TRBJ2-5; D gene ambiguous. Trimming removed 1 base at V and 4 bases at J, with 10 bases between. The length of the CDR3 is 14 residues. Germline V gene lookup returns CDR1 SGHTA and CDR2 FQGNSA. The CDR3: CASSLGASRETQYF. In nucleotides, the CDR3 is TGTGCCAGCAGCTTAGGGGCCAGTCGAGAGACCCAGTACTTC. Looking up the rest from reference TRBV7-2 and TRBJ2-5 gives the full variable domain: GAGVSQSPSNKVTEKGKDVELRCDPISGHTALYWYRQSLGQGLEFLIYFQGNSAPDKSGLPSDRFSAERTGGSVSTLTIQRTQQEDSAVYLCASSLGASRETQYFGPGTRLLVL.

The chain recombines TRBV6-5 with TRBJ1-2; no clear D gene. Germline loops: CDR1 MNHEY, CDR2 SVGAGI. The CDR3 extends over 13 amino acids. V lost 4 bases and J lost 7, with 13 bases in between. The CDR3 nucleotides read TGTGCCAGCAGTTCCTCGAGGGCACTTGGCTACACCTTC. Residues: CASSSSRALGYTF.

This chain links TRBV18 with TRBJ2-3; TRBD2 matches at 9 bases. The V gene end was trimmed by 1 base and the J gene end by 6 bases; junction bases not matched to a gene: 5. The CDR3 runs 15 residues. Looked up from germline, CDR1 is KGHSH and CDR2 is LQKENI. CDR3 bases: TGTGCCAGCTCACCACGGGCTAGCGGGGACGATACGCAGTATTTT. It codes for CASSPRASGDDTQYF.

The chain uses TRBV5-4 and TRBJ1-3, with D tentatively TRBD1 (5 bases). Looked up from germline, CDR1 is SGHNT and CDR2 is YYREEE (reference sequence). V lost 1 base and J 0 bases, leaving 8 bases between the germline ends. CDR3 length equals 15 residues. The DNA of the CDR3 is TGTGCCAGCAGCTTGTCAGGGATCTCTGGAAACACCATATATTTT. Its protein product is CASSLSGISGNTIYF.

V gene TRBV6-1 combines with J gene TRBJ1-6, with no clear D. This CDR3 is built from 15 residues. V gave up 4 bases and J gave up 5 bases, with 12 bases separating them. Germline CDR1 reads MNHNS; CDR2 reads SASEGT. The CDR3, as DNA: TGTGCCAGCAGTGTACTAAAGGCAGATAATTCACCCCTCCACTTT. Amino acids: CASSVLKADNSPLHF.

J is TRBJ2-1 and V is TRBV9, with 10 bases fitting TRBD2. CDR1 SGDLS and CDR2 YYNGEE come from the germline V gene. The ends lost 2 bases at V and 10 bases at J; junction bases unmatched: 3. The CDR3 consists of 13 residues. The CDR3 loop reads CASSVGTSEEQFF. As DNA, the CDR3 is TGTGCCAGCAGCGTCGGGACTAGCGAAGAGCAGTTCTTC. Combining the CDR3 with reference TRBV9 and TRBJ2-1 gives the whole variable domain DSGVTQTPKHLITATGQRVTLRCSPRSGDLSVYWYQQSLDQGLQFLIQYYNGEERAKGNILERFSAQQFPDLHSELNLSSLELGDSALYFCASSVGTSEEQFFGPGTRLTVL.

This clone was picked up one time. DNA for the CDR3: TGCGCCAGCAGCTTGGCTCCGGGACTAGCGAACACCGGGGAGCTGTTTTTT. Protein: CASSLAPGLANTGELFF. This chain connects TRBV5-1 to TRBJ2-2, with 8 bases identical to TRBD2. J was trimmed by 0 bases and V by 0 bases; bases with no gene match: 4. Germline-derived CDR1 and CDR2 are SGHRS and YFSETQ. There are 17 residues in the CDR3.

The V gene is TRBV4-3, the J gene TRBJ2-5; TRBD2 matches at 10 bases. Trimming cost V 4 bases and J 4 bases; bases outside gene matches: 12. CDR1 LGHNA and CDR2 YSLEER come from the germline V gene. The CDR3 is 17 residues long. The CDR3 bases are TGCGCCAGCAGCCCACTCCACAGAGAGCGGGGGGGAGAGACCCAGTACTTC. Residues: CASSPLHRERGGETQYF.

The chain uses TRBV5-6 and TRBJ2-5; D might be TRBD2 (5 bases). The J call may be faulty, since TRBJ2-7 better matches the DNA end. The CDR3 extends over 12 amino acids. Germline CDR1 and CDR2: SGHDT and YYEEEE. CDR3 residues: CASSQSGYEQYF. The CDR3 DNA reads TGTGCCAGCAGCCAGAGCGGCTACGAGCAGTACTTC.